A selection of T cell receptor beta chains follows, all from one sample in a study of radiation and T cells in renal cell carcinoma. Produced via immunoSEQ multiplex PCR; TCRdb's table is partial and in-frame only. There are 100,000 to 150,000 clones in the sample; roughly four fifths occur only once, and about 5.3% lies in the top ten. The specimen comprised blood, sampled from a patient whose treatment included radiotherapy and nephrectomy. The source of these receptors is a man aged 45-60 years with renal cell carcinoma. Each CDR3 is given with its conserved first and last residue. Fields, in order: clone size, J gene, D gene, CDR3 length, V gene, CDR3 DNA, CDR3 protein. D genes are given only for firm matches. A row's size may be missing; if present it is once, few, many or a size class.

>.|TRBJ2-1|TRBD1|14|TRBV4-2
TGTGCCAGCAGCCCCGGGACAGGGACCAATGAGCAGTTCTTC
CASSPGTGTNEQFF
>.|TRBJ1-1|.|14|TRBV19
TGTGCCAGTAGTATAGATCGGGGGCGAACTGAAGCTTTCTTT
CASSIDRGRTEAFF
>.|TRBJ1-2|.|11|TRBV28
TGTGCCAGCAGCGGTAGGGTAGGCTACACCTTC
CASSGRVGYTF
>.|TRBJ2-1|TRBD1|13|TRBV7-9
TGTGCCAGCAGCTTAACAGGGGTTGGTGAGCAGTTCTTC
CASSLTGVGEQFF
>.|TRBJ2-3|TRBD1|14|TRBV5-5
TGTGCCAGCAGCCTTAGACAGGGGGAGAATAGTTGGTATTTT
CASSLRQGENSWYF
>.|TRBJ2-7|.|15|TRBV7-9
TGTGCCAGCAGCTTAGGTACGGGTTTCTCCTACGAGCAGTACTTC
CASSLGTGFSYEQYF
>.|TRBJ2-1|.|17|TRBV10-2
TGCGCCAGCAGTGAGAGGCCTAGCGCCGGCTCCTACAATGAGCAGTTCTTC
CASSERPSAGSYNEQFF
>.|TRBJ2-5|TRBD2|15|TRBV27
TGTGCCAGCAGCGGAGGACTAGCGGACCAAGAGACCCAGTACTTC
CASSGGLADQETQYF
>.|TRBJ1-2|.|14|TRBV12-5
TGTGCTAGTGGTTTGACCGGGGGGGGTCATGGCTACACCTTC
CASGLTGGGHGYTF
>once|TRBJ1-6|.|14|TRBV5-1
TGCGCCAGCAGCTTGGGAACGCCAAATTCACCCCTCCACTTT
CASSLGTPNSPLHF
>.|TRBJ2-7|.|12|TRBV29-1
TGCAGCGCCACGGACATATCCTACGAGCAGTACTTC
CSATDISYEQYF
>.|TRBJ2-4|.|17|TRBV2
TGTGCCAGCAGTCCCCAGGGACAAGCGTCCGTGGGAAACATTCAGTACTTC
CASSPQGQASVGNIQYF
>few|TRBJ2-7|.|12|TRBV6-1
TGTGCCAGCACCAAGGACGGCTACGAGCAGTACTTC
CASTKDGYEQYF
>.|TRBJ1-3|.|13|TRBV30
TGTGCCTGGAGTGTGGGAAATCGAAACACCATATATTTT
CAWSVGNRNTIYF
>.|TRBJ2-1|TRBD2|17|TRBV6-9
TGTGCCAGCAGGGCTAGCGGGAGGGCCGGCTCCTACAATGAGCAGTTCTTC
CASRASGRAGSYNEQFF
>.|TRBJ2-7|.|14|TRBV6-1
TGTGCCAGCAGTCCTACGACAGGCCCCTACGAGCAGTACTTC
CASSPTTGPYEQYF
>.|TRBJ2-2|TRBD2|14|TRBV29-1
TGCAGCGTTTTGAGCGGGAGGGCGGACGGGGAGCTGTTTTTT
CSVLSGRADGELFF
>.|TRBJ2-5|TRBD1|15|TRBV5-1
TGCGCCAGCAGCTCGGGACAGGGGATCCAAGAGACCCAGTACTTC
CASSSGQGIQETQYF
>.|TRBJ2-7|.|14|TRBV4-1
TGCGCCAGCAGCCACCCTGGTCAAGCGGCTGAGCAGTACTTC
CASSHPGQAAEQYF
>.|TRBJ1-2|.|9|TRBV5-1
TGCGCCAGCCATAGGGGCTACACCTTC
CASHRGYTF
>.|TRBJ2-6|.|17|TRBV27
TGTGCCAGCAGTTTGCAGGGGTTTCCTTCTGGGGCCAACGTCCTGACTTTC
CASSLQGFPSGANVLTF
>.|TRBJ1-1|TRBD1|16|TRBV27
TGTGCCAGCAGTTTATCAATCCAAGGGACAGAAACTGAAGCTTTCTTT
CASSLSIQGTETEAFF
>.|TRBJ2-7|.|15|TRBV6-1
TGTGCCAGCAGCGAAATCCGATTAGCGAGCTACGAGCAGTACTTC
CASSEIRLASYEQYF
>few|TRBJ2-2|TRBD2|13|TRBV2
TGTGGACTAGCGAGTTCGAACACCGGGGAGCTGTTTTTT
CGLASSNTGELFF
>.|TRBJ1-2|.|14|TRBV30
TGTGCCCGAGGTCGGAGAAACCTTAACTATGGCTACACCTTC
CARGRRNLNYGYTF
>.|TRBJ1-5|.|13|TRBV30
TGTGCCTGGAGTTGGGCGATCAATCAGCCCCAGCATTTT
CAWSWAINQPQHF
>.|TRBJ1-2|.|15|TRBV9
TGTGCCAGCAGCTCAGGACGCGGGGTGGGCTATGGCTACACCTTC
CASSSGRGVGYGYTF
>.|TRBJ1-5|.|12|TRBV19
TGTGCCAGTCGGGGGAATAATCAGCCCCAGCATTTT
CASRGNNQPQHF
>.|TRBJ1-2|.|14|TRBV9
TGTGCCAGCAGCCCTTTGGGGGATAACTATGGCTACACCTTC
CASSPLGDNYGYTF
>.|TRBJ1-1|.|13|TRBV6-6
TGTGCCAGCAGTTACGTCACCATTCATGAAGCTTTCTTT
CASSYVTIHEAFF